The present T cell receptor (beta chain) was sequenced within a study of T cell repertoires in cytomegalovirus infection. Background on the study: Selection of CMV epitopes for the study included recently identified HLA-C-restricted and well-studied HLA-B-restricted ones. CMV infection together with matching HLA type was indicated by public TCR beta signatures.

Study observations and caveats: What dominated the ex vivo response were HLA-C-restricted CMV-specific TCR beta clonotypes. Cumulative frequency (of public TCR beta family members) identified carriers of CMV plus the relevant HLA.

This clonotype was counted many times. What it recognizes is unknown. TCRdb independently ran MiXCR on the reads; one entry per CDR3 protein. The top ten clones hold around an eighth of a sample with roughly 990,000 distinct CDR3 sequences, roughly 30% of them seen once. Germline V lookup: CDR1 SGHTA, CDR2 FQGNSA. V was clipped by 6 bases and J by 1 base, with 15 bases between them. The CDR3 is 15 amino acids. This rearrangement joins TRBV7-2 to TRBJ1-1; no definite D call. Sample: cultured CD8+ T cells from PBMCs, taken from culture after CMV antigen stimulation. This TCR came from a human donor in good health (CMV status not recorded). Some clones in this sample may be carry-over from other donors' samples. The CDR3: CASSQYRVSNTEAFF. The CDR3 bases are TGTGCCAGCAGTCAGTACCGGGTCTCGAACACTGAAGCTTTCTTT.